The source of this T cell receptor beta chain is a study of cytomegalovirus exposure and HLA in healthy donors. Primers for the PCR totalled 60 Vbeta and 13 Jbeta. The data were produced by immunoSEQ multiplex PCR, yet TCRdb's version contains in-frame clones alone and is incomplete. The table records some 110,000 clones, approximately 80% of them present only once. Study-level points and caveats: Data from an earlier analysis indicated that most TCR beta V segments were productive either about 90% or about 30% of the time. There were some V segments, including TRBV6-2 and TRBV6-3, excluded as indistinguishable.

Concerning this clone: The antigen remains unidentified.

The CDR3 totals 15 residues. The germline V and J ends were trimmed by 1 base and 3 bases, with 13 bases remaining between them. Germline CDR1 is SGHRS and CDR2 is YFSETQ. This sequence was found in a man aged 50-59 years in good health and CMV-seropositive. The V call is TRBV5-1, the J call TRBJ2-5; TRBD2 might be the D (7 bases). Sequenced input: PBMCs. The CDR3 protein is CASSLSGGREETQYF. For the CDR3, the DNA is TGCGCCAGCAGCTTGTCCGGGGGGCGCGAAGAGACCCAGTACTTC.